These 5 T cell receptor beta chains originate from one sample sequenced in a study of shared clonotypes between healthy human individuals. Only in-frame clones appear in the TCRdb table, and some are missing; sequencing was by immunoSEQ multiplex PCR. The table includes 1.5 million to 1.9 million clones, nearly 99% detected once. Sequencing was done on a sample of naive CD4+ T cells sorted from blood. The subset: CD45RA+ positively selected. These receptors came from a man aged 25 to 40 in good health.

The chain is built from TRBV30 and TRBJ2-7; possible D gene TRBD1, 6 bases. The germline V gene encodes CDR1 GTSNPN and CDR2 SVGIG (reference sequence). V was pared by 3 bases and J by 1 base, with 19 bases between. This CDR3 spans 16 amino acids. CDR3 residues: CAWSGARGILSYEQYF. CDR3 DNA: TGTGCCTGGAGCGGAGCCAGGGGCATACTTTCCTACGAGCAGTACTTC. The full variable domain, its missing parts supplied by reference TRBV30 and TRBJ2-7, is SQTIHQWPATLVQPVGSPLSLECTVEGTSNPNLYWYRQAAGRGLQLLFYSVGIGQISSEVPQNLSASRPQDRQFILSSKKLLLSDSGFYLCAWSGARGILSYEQYFGPGTRLTVT.

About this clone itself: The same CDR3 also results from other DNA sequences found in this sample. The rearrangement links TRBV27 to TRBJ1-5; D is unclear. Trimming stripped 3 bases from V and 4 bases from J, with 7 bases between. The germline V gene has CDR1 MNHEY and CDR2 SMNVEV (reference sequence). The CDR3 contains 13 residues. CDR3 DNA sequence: TGTGCCAGCAGTTTGACGTATAATCAGCCCCAGCATTTT. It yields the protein CASSLTYNQPQHF.

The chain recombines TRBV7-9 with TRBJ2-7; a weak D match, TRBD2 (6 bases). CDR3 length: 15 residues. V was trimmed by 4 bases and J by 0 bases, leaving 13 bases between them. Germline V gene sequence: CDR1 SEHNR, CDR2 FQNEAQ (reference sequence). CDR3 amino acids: CASSSPSESSYEQYF. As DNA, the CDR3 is TGTGCCAGCAGCTCCCCTAGCGAGAGCTCCTACGAGCAGTACTTC.

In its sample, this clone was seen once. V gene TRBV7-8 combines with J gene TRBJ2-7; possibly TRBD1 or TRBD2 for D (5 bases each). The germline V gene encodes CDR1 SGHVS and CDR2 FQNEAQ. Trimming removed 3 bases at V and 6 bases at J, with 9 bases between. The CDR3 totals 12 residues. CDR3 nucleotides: TGTGCCAGCAGCTTTCCGGGGCGCGAGCAGTACTTC. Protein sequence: CASSFPGREQYF.

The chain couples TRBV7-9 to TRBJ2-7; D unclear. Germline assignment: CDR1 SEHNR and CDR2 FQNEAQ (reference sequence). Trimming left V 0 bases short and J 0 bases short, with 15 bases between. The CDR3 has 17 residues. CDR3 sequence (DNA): TGTGCCAGCAGCTTAGCCCCCATGGGCGGTTACTCCTACGAGCAGTACTTC. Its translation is CASSLAPMGGYSYEQYF.